This TCR beta chain was identified in a study of cytomegalovirus exposure and HLA in healthy donors. The study, taken as a whole, reports: One cluster of highly shared sequence variants probably arose as a sequencing artifact.

The PCR contained 60 Vbeta and 13 Jbeta primers. Repertoires were generated with immunoSEQ multiplex PCR, while TCRdb's copy carries only in-frame clones and drops some. The sample consists of some 200,000 clones, over 75% of them appearing once. This clone is a singleton in its sample. The antigen is undetermined. This CDR3 region has 15 residues. Germline V gene sequence: CDR1 LGHNA, CDR2 YNFKEQ. The V end was cut by 2 bases, the J end by 0 bases, with 10 bases between. J is TRBJ1-1 and V is TRBV4-2, with a tentative D call TRBD1 (6 bases). Input material: PBMCs. The TCR originated in a man between 18 and 29 years old in good health and CMV-seronegative. The chain's CDR3 is CASSQPGQMNTEAFF. The DNA for the CDR3 is TGTGCCAGCAGCCAACCCGGACAGATGAACACTGAAGCTTTCTTT.